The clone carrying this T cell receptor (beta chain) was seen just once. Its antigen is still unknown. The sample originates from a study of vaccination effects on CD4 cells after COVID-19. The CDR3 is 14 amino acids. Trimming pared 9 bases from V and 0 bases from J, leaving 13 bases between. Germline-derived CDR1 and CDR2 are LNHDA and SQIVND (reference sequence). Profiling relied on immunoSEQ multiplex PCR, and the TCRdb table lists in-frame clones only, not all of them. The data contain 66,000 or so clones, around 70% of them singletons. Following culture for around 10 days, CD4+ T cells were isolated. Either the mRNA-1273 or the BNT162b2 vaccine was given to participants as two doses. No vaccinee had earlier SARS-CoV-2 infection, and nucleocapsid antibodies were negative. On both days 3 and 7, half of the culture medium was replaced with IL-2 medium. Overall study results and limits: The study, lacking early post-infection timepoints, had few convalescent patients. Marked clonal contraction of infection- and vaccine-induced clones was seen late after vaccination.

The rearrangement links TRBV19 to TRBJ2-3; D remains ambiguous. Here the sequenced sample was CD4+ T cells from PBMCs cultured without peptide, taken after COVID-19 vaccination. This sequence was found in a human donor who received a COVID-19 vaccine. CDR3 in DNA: TGTGCCAGCCACGACCTGACTAGCACAGATACGCAGTATTTT. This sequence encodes CASHDLTSTDTQYF. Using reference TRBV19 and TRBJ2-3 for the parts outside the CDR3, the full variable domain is DGGITQSPKYLFRKEGQNVTLSCEQNLNHDAMYWYRQDPGQGLRLIYYSQIVNDFQKGDIAEGYSVSREKKESFPLTVTSAQKNPTAFYLCASHDLTSTDTQYFGPGTRLTVL.